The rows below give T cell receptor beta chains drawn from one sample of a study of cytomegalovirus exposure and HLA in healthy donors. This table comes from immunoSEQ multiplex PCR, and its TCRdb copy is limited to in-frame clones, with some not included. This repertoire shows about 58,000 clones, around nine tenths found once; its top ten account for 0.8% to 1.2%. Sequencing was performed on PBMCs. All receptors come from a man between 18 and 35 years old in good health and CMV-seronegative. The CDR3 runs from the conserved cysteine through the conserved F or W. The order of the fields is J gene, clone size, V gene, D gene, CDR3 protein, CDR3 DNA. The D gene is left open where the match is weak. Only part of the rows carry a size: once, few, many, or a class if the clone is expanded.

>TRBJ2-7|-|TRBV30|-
CAWSMSPYEQYF
TGTGCCTGGAGCATGAGCCCCTACGAGCAGTACTTC
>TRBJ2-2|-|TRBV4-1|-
CASSQLSQGNTGELFF
TGCGCCAGCAGCCAACTGTCACAGGGGAACACCGGGGAGCTGTTTTTT
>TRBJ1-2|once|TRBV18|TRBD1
CASSLSGTDEERDTF
TGTGCCAGCTCCCTATCCGGGACAGATGAAGAAAGGGACACCTTC
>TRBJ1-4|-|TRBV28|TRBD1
CASSLAGTGHEKLFF
TGTGCCAGCAGTTTGGCCGGGACAGGGCATGAAAAACTGTTTTTT
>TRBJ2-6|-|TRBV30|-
CAWTGWTGPGANVLTF
TGTGCCTGGACGGGGTGGACGGGCCCTGGGGCCAACGTCCTGACTTTC
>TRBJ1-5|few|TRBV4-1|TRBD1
CASSQTGTGAQPQHF
TGCGCCAGCAGCCAAACCGGGACAGGGGCTCAGCCCCAGCATTTT
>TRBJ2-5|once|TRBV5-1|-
CASSWRQVPTQYF
TGCGCCAGCAGCTGGCGACAGGTCCCGACCCAGTACTTC
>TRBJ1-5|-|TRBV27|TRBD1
CASSLFAQGVNQPQHF
TGTGCCAGCAGTTTATTCGCTCAGGGGGTAAATCAGCCCCAGCATTTT
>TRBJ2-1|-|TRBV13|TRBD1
CASSLNRGQGEQFF
TGTGCCAGCAGCCTGAACAGGGGCCAAGGGGAGCAGTTCTTC
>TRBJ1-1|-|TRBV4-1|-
CASSPWTGGSTEAFF
TGCGCCAGCAGCCCCTGGACGGGAGGGAGCACTGAAGCTTTCTTT
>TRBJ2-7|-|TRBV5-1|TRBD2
CASSLAPSGSSYEQYF
TGCGCCAGCAGCTTGGCGCCTAGCGGGAGTTCCTACGAGCAGTACTTC
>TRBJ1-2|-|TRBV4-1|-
CASSQDPGIDYGYTF
TGCGCCAGCAGCCAAGATCCAGGGATTGACTATGGCTACACCTTC
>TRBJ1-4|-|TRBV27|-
CASSPQGWLIEKLFF
TGTGCCAGCAGTCCACAGGGATGGTTGATTGAAAAACTGTTTTTT
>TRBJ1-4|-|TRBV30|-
CAWGYAGTQTNEKLFF
TGTGCCTGGGGGTACGCCGGGACTCAAACTAATGAAAAACTGTTTTTT
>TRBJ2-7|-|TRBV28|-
CASSSIIPLFRREGQQAYEQYF
TGTGCCAGCAGTTCGATAATCCCGCTCTTTCGTCGAGAGGGACAACAGGCTTACGAGCAGTACTTC
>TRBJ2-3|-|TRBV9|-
CASSAYTDTQYF
TGTGCCAGCAGCGCCTACACAGATACGCAGTATTTT
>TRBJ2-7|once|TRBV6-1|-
CASSRTEEQYF
TGTGCCAGCAGTAGGACAGAAGAGCAGTACTTC
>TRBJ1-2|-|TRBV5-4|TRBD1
CASSLAWDRDAGYTF
TGTGCCAGCAGCTTGGCTTGGGACAGGGACGCTGGCTACACCTTC
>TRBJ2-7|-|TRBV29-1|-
CSVEDRQGRSCVCLGEEQYF
TGCAGCGTTGAAGATCGGCAGGGGCGCTCCTGTGTGTGTCTGGGGGAAGAGCAGTACTTC
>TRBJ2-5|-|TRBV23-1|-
CASRAKETQYF
TGCGCCAGCAGGGCCAAGGAGACCCAGTACTTC
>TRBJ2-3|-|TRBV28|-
CASGSRADTQYF
TGTGCCAGCGGGAGTCGGGCTGATACGCAGTATTTT
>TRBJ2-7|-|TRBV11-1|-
CASSLGGSYEQYF
TGTGCCAGCAGCTTGGGGGGATCCTACGAGCAGTACTTC
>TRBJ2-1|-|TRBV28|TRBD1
CASSLWGTDHNEQFF
TGTGCCAGCAGTTTATGGGGGACAGACCACAATGAGCAGTTCTTC
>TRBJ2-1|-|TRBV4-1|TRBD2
CASSQAGGNEQFF
TGCGCCAGCAGCCAAGCGGGGGGGAATGAGCAGTTCTTC
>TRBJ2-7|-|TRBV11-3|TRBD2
CASSFMLAGYEQYF
TGTGCCAGCAGCTTTATGCTAGCGGGCTACGAGCAGTACTTC
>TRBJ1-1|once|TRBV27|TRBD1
CASRAGGTEAFF
TGTGCCAGCAGGGCAGGGGGCACTGAAGCTTTCTTT
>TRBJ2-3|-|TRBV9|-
CASSVKGEADTQYF
TGTGCCAGCAGCGTCAAGGGAGAAGCCGATACGCAGTATTTT
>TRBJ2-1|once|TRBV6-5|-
CASSPVRVSYNEQFF
TGTGCCAGCAGTCCGGTTCGGGTCTCCTACAATGAGCAGTTCTTC
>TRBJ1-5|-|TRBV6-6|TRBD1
CASSYTGESNQPQHF
TGTGCCAGCAGTTACACAGGGGAAAGCAATCAGCCCCAGCATTTT
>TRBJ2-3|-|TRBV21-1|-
CASSKEVTGTDTQYF
TGTGCCAGCAGCAAAGAGGTGACAGGGACGGATACGCAGTATTTT
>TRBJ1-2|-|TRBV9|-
CASSATDLSVGGYGYTF
TGTGCCAGCAGCGCAACCGACCTGAGTGTGGGGGGCTATGGCTACACCTTC
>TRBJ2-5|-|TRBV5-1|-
CASSSSGVLKETQYF
TGCGCCAGCAGCTCATCGGGAGTCTTAAAAGAGACCCAGTACTTC
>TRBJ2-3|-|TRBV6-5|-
CASSPTVLFPDTQYF
TGTGCCAGCAGCCCTACGGTTTTGTTTCCAGATACGCAGTATTTT
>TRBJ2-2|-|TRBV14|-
CASSQGLGDTGELFF
TGTGCCAGCAGCCAAGGTCTGGGAGACACCGGGGAGCTGTTTTTT